This T cell receptor (beta chain) was sequenced in a study of technical replicates of blood from a handful of donors. This CDR3 spans 12 amino acids. Germline V lookup: CDR1 ENHRY, CDR2 SYGVKD. The V and J ends lost 7 bases and 5 bases respectively, with 11 bases between them. TCRdb keeps only in-frame clones here, not all; method: immunoSEQ multiplex PCR. The sample records around 60,000 clones, more than 85% being singletons. This sequence originates from a human donor in good health. Some clones in this sample may be carry-over from other donors' samples. This rearrangement joins TRBV10-3 to TRBJ2-5, with a weak D call TRBD1 (5 bases). Sequenced sample: PBMCs. The CDR3 coding sequence is TGTGCCATCAATCTGGGGCGGGAGACCCAGTACTTC. Translating it yields CAINLGRETQYF.